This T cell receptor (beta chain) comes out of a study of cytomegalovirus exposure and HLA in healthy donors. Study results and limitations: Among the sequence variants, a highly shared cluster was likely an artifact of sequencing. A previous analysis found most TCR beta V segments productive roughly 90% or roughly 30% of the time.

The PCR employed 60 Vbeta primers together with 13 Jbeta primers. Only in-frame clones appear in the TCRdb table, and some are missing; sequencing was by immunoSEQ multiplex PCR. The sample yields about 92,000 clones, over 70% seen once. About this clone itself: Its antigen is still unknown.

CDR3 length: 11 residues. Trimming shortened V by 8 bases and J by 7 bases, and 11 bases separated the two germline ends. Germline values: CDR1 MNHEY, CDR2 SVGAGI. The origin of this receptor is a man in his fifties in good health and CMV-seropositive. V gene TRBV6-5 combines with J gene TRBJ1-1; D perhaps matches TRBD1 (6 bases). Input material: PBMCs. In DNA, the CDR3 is TGTGCCAGCCGACAGGCGAGTGAAGCTTTCTTT. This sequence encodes CASRQASEAFF.